A selection of T cell receptor beta chains follows, all from one sample in a study of T cells in Graves' hyperthyroidism and ophthalmopathy. Via MiXCR, TCRdb re-called the multiplex PCR reads, giving one row per CDR3 protein. The sample comprises 350,000 to 400,000 distinct CDR3 sequences, approximately 19% of which are singletons, and about 3.7% rests with the top ten. Sequencing used blood. The receptors originated from a woman between 18 and 30 years old with Graves' hyperthyroidism. Both conserved end residues are part of each CDR3. The D gene is left open where the match is weak. Not every row has a clone size; where given, it reads once, few, many or a size class.

V: TRBV11-2; J: TRBJ1-5; D: NA; size: many; DNA: TGTGCCAGCAGCTTGGGCAGGGGATTGGGCAATCAGCCCCAGCATTTT; CDR3: CASSLGRGLGNQPQHF
V: TRBV12-3/TRBV12-4; J: TRBJ1-2; D: NA; size: few; DNA: TGTGCCAGCAGCTCCGGGACCGCAGGCTACGGCTACACCTTC; CDR3: CASSSGTAGYGYTF
V: TRBV5-1; J: TRBJ2-5; D: NA; size: few; DNA: TGCGCCAGCAGTCGGACTATAAGTCTCCAAGAGACCCAGTACTTC; CDR3: CASSRTISLQETQYF
V: TRBV2; J: TRBJ1-1; D: NA; size: many; DNA: TGTGCCAGCAGCTCCCGAACCATGAACACTGAAGCTTTCTTT; CDR3: CASSSRTMNTEAFF
V: TRBV24-1; J: TRBJ2-5; D: NA; size: NA; DNA: TGTGCCACCAGTGATGCAGGGGCGTGGGAGACCCAGTACTTC; CDR3: CATSDAGAWETQYF
V: TRBV27; J: TRBJ1-1; D: TRBD1; size: many; DNA: TGTGCCAGCAGTACAGAACAGGGGGCTCGGAGGAACACTGAAGCTTTCTTT; CDR3: CASSTEQGARRNTEAFF
V: TRBV29-1; J: TRBJ1-1; D: NA; size: many; DNA: TGCAGCGTTGTCGGAGTCGTACTTGCTGAAGCTTTCTTT; CDR3: CSVVGVVLAEAFF
V: TRBV29-1; J: TRBJ2-2; D: TRBD1; size: many; DNA: TGCAGCGTTGAAGATGCTAGGACAGGGGGCTCCGGGGAGCTGTTTTTT; CDR3: CSVEDARTGGSGELFF
V: TRBV18; J: TRBJ2-5; D: TRBD1; size: NA; DNA: TGTGCCAGCTCACCGGACAGGGGGACCCAGTACTTC; CDR3: CASSPDRGTQYF
V: TRBV28; J: TRBJ2-7; D: NA; size: many; DNA: TGTGCCAGCAATGAGGGGGGCGAGCAGTACTTC; CDR3: CASNEGGEQYF
V: TRBV3-1; J: TRBJ2-5; D: NA; size: many; DNA: TGTGCCAGCACCGACCAGGGTGGAGAGACCCAGTACTTC; CDR3: CASTDQGGETQYF
V: TRBV7-9; J: TRBJ1-1; D: NA; size: many; DNA: TGTGCCAGCAGCTCCCGAGGGGGTGTGAACACTGAAGCTTTCTTT; CDR3: CASSSRGGVNTEAFF
V: TRBV4-1; J: TRBJ1-1; D: NA; size: many; DNA: TGCGCCAGCAGCACATCCGAGGCCGAAAACACTGAAGCTTTCTTT; CDR3: CASSTSEAENTEAFF
V: TRBV6-5; J: TRBJ1-1; D: NA; size: NA; DNA: TGTGCCAGCAGTTACGGCCGTGAAGCTTTCTTT; CDR3: CASSYGREAFF
V: TRBV20-1; J: TRBJ1-5; D: TRBD1; size: many; DNA: TGCAGTGCTAGAGAACTACAGGGGATGCAGCCCCAGCATTTT; CDR3: CSARELQGMQPQHF